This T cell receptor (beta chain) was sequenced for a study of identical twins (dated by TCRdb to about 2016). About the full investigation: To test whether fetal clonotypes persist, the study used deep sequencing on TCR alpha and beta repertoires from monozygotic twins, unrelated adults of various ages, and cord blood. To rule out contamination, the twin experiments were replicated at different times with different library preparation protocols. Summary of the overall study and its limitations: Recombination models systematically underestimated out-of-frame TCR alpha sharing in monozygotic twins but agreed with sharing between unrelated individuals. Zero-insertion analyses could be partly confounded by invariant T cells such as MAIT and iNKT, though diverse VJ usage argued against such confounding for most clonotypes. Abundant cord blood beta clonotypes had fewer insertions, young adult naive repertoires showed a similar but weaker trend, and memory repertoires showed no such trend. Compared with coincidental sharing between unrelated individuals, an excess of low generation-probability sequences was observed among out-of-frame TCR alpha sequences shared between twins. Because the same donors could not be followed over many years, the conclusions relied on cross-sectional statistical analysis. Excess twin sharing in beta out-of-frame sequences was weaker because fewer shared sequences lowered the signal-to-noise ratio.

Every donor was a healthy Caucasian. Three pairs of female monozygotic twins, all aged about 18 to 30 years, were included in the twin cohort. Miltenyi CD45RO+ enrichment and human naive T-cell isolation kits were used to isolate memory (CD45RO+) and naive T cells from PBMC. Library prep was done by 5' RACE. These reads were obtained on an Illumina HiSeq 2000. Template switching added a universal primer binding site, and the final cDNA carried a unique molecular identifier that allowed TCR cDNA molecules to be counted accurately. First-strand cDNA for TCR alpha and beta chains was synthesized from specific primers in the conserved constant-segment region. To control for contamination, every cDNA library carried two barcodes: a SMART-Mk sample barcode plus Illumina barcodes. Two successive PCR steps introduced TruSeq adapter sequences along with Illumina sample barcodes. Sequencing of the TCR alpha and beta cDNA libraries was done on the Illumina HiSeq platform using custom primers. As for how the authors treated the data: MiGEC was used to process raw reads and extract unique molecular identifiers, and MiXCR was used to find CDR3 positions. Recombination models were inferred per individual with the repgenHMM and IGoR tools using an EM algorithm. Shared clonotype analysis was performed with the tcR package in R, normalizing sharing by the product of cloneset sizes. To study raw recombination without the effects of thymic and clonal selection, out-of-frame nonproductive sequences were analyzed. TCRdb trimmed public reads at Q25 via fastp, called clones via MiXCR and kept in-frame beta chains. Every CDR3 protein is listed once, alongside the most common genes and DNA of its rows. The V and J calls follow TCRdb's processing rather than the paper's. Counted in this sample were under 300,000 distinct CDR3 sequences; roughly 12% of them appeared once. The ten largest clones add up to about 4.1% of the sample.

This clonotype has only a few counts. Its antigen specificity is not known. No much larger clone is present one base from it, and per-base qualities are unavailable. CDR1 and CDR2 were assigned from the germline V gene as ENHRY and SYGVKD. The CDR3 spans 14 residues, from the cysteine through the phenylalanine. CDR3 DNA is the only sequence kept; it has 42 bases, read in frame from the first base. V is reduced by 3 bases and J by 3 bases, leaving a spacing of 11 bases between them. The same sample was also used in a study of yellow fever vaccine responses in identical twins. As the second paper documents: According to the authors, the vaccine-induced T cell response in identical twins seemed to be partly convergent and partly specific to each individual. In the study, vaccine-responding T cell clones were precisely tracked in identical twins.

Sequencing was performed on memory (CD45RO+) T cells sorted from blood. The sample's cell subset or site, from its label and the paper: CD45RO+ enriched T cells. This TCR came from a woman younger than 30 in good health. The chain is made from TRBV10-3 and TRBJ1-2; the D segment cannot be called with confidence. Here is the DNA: TGTGCCATCAGTGAACGGGGAGTTGACTATGGCTACACCTTC. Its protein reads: CAISERGVDYGYTF.